The entry below gives a single T cell receptor (beta chain) sequence along with its context. The antigen is not known. Trimming took 8 bases from V and 0 from J; bases not matched to a gene: 7. This CDR3 comprises 15 residues. Germline CDR1 SEHNR, CDR2 FQNEAQ (reference sequence). Every donor was a healthy person donating bone marrow. The sample comes from a study of cytomegalovirus exposure and HLA in healthy donors. Study-wide results and limits: An observed cluster of highly shared sequence variants was recorded as a likely sequencing artifact. In a later analysis, V- and J-gene trimming of beta chains associated with a DCLRE1C missense variant, replicated independently.

PCR employed 60 Vbeta and 13 Jbeta primers. Under the authors' procedure: Later analysis identified 88 million or so unique TCR beta chains, some 10 million shared. TCRdb keeps only in-frame clones here, not all; method: immunoSEQ multiplex PCR. Clone size and the V and J calls come from that table; the DNA yielded D and trimming. This sample has some 120,000 clones, with roughly four fifths found just once. Material for sequencing was PBMCs. This TCR came from a woman between 45 and 65 years old in good health and CMV-seropositive. The chain links TRBV7-9 to TRBJ1-5, with 7 bases aligning to TRBD1. CDR3 protein: CASSRTGDSNQPQHF. The CDR3 DNA follows: TGTGCCAGCTCTCGGACAGGAGATAGCAATCAGCCCCAGCATTTT. Together with reference TRBV7-9 and TRBJ1-5, the CDR3 gives the full variable domain: DTGVSQNPRHKITKRGQNVTFRCDPISEHNRLYWYRQTLGQGPEFLTYFQNEAQLEKSRLLSDRFSAERPKGSFSTLEIQRTEQGDSAMYLCASSRTGDSNQPQHFGDGTRLSIL.